Here is one T cell receptor (beta chain) with its context. Its antigen is not known. This specimen comes from a study of shared clonotypes between healthy human individuals. Only in-frame clones appear in the TCRdb table, and some are missing; sequencing was by immunoSEQ multiplex PCR. The sample comprises roughly 2.2 million clones, around 90% of which are singletons, and around 0.38% rests with the top ten. Whole-study findings and limits: Generation probabilities were higher for clonotypes shared across all four sorted-subset donors than for unshared ones.

The CDR3 has 16 residues. Trimming stripped 4 bases from V and 0 bases from J, with 15 bases between. Germline CDR1 KGHSH, CDR2 LQKENI. The TCR was taken from a man between 18 and 29 years old in good health. Some clones in this sample may be carry-over from other donors' samples. The chain employs TRBV18 and TRBJ1-2; tentative D call: TRBD1 (5 bases). Material: naive CD4+ T cells from PBMCs. Noted subset: CD45RA+ positively selected. Written as DNA, the CDR3 is TGTGCCAGCTCACTCCGGGACGGCCAGGCTAACTATGGCTACACCTTC. Protein: CASSLRDGQANYGYTF.